A single sample gave rise to the 22 T cell receptor beta chains below, sequenced in a study of blood T cell repertoires in COVID-19. Profiling relied on immunoSEQ multiplex PCR, and the TCRdb table lists in-frame clones only, not all of them. The data show 70,000 to 100,000 clones, roughly 90% seen once. Sequencing was done on a sample of peripheral blood. The receptors were sampled from a middle-aged man with COVID-19, enrolled during active disease.

The rearrangement uses TRBV15 and TRBJ1-5; D is uncertain. The germline CDR1 and CDR2 sequences are LNHNV and YYDKDF (reference sequence). The CDR3 has 14 residues. With 0 bases removed from V and 5 bases from J, the gap between germline ends came to 8 bases. DNA for the CDR3: TGTGCCACCAGCAGAGATCTGTCCGATCAGCCCCAGCATTTT. Residues: CATSRDLSDQPQHF. Using reference TRBV15 and TRBJ1-5 for the parts outside the CDR3, the full variable domain is DAMVIQNPRYQVTQFGKPVTLSCSQTLNHNVMYWYQQKSSQAPKLLFHYYDKDFNNEADTPDNFQSRRPNTSFCFLDIRSPGLGDTAMYLCATSRDLSDQPQHFGDGTRLSIL.

This chain uses TRBV6-6 with TRBJ1-4; 8 nucleotides agree with TRBD1. The CDR3 length is 16 residues. Germline V CDR1 and CDR2: MNHNY, SVGAGI (reference sequence). The V segment lost 10 bases and the J segment 1 base; nucleotides outside the gene matches: 11. CDR3 protein: CATWTGRGRTNEKLFF. Here the CDR3 DNA reads TGTGCCACCTGGACAGGGCGCGGGCGAACTAATGAAAAACTGTTTTTT.

CDR3 nucleotides: TGTGCCAGCCTTCACCGGGGACAGGACTATGGCTACACCTTC. It yields the protein CASLHRGQDYGYTF. The chain has TRBV19 and TRBJ1-2, with 8 bases aligning to TRBD1. Germline V lookup: CDR1 LNHDA, CDR2 SQIVND (reference sequence). The ends lost 9 bases at V and 3 bases at J; junction bases unmatched: 9. The CDR3 sequence is 14 residues long.

V and J are TRBV5-1 and TRBJ2-2; 9 bases are shared with TRBD1. The CDR3 extends over 18 amino acids. Trimming cost V 0 bases and J 6 bases; bases outside gene matches: 12. The germline V gene has CDR1 SGHRS and CDR2 YFSETQ. The DNA of the CDR3 is TGCGCCAGCAGCTTGGGTCGGGGGACAGGGAGCTTGCCCGGGGAGCTGTTTTTT. It specifies CASSLGRGTGSLPGELFF.

V gene TRBV5-1 combines with J gene TRBJ2-1; 7 nucleotides agree with TRBD1. The germline CDR1 and CDR2 sequences are SGHRS and YFSETQ. The CDR3 spans 16 residues. V lost 0 bases and J lost 8; bases outside the gene matches: 11. The CDR3 is CASSLGSTTGADEQFF. The CDR3 nucleotides are TGCGCCAGCAGCTTGGGGTCCACTACAGGGGCCGATGAGCAGTTCTTC.

J is TRBJ1-2 and V is TRBV6-2 or TRBV6-3; 9 bases agree with TRBD1. CDR3 size: 15 residues. Trimming at V came to 2 bases and at J to 8 bases, leaving 9 bases not matched to a gene. Germline V gives CDR1 MNHEY, CDR2 SVGEGT. CDR3 residues: CASSYPGQGRKGYTF. CDR3 in DNA: TGTGCCAGCAGTTACCCGGGACAGGGTAGAAAGGGCTACACCTTC.

This chain links TRBV7-3 with TRBJ1-5; TRBD1 matches 7 bases. The V segment lost 5 bases and the J segment 6 bases; nucleotides outside the gene matches: 4. This CDR3 is 13 amino acids long. CDR1 is SGHTA, CDR2 FQGTGA, per germline. The CDR3 loop reads CASSGQVGQPQHF. For the CDR3, the DNA is TGTGCCAGCAGCGGACAGGTGGGTCAGCCCCAGCATTTT. Based on the CDR3 plus reference TRBV7-3 and TRBJ1-5, the full variable domain is GAGVSQTPSNKVTEKGKYVELRCDPISGHTALYWYRQSLGQGPEFLIYFQGTGAADDSGLPNDRFFAVRPEGSVSTLKIQRTERGDSAVYLCASSGQVGQPQHFGDGTRLSIL.

This chain joins TRBV5-5 and TRBJ2-7; D remains unclear. CDR3 length equals 11 residues. The V and J ends lost 4 bases and 3 bases respectively, with 5 bases between them. Germline values: CDR1 SGHKS, CDR2 YYEKEE (reference sequence). CDR3 sequence reads: CASSLNYEQYF. The CDR3 DNA is TGTGCCAGCAGCCTTAACTACGAGCAGTACTTC.

This clone showed up just once. This chain uses TRBV4-3 with TRBJ1-6; D possibly corresponds to TRBD1 (6 bases). CDR1 and CDR2 (germline): LGHNA, YSLEER. Trimming took 3 bases from V and 8 from J, leaving 11 bases between them. The CDR3 extends over 14 amino acids. CDR3 DNA: TGCGCCAGCAGCCAGAGCAGGGGTGATTCACCCCTCCACTTT. It is translated as CASSQSRGDSPLHF.

The chain links TRBV6-5 to TRBJ1-2; tentatively, D is TRBD1 (6 bases). Germline CDR1 reads MNHEY; CDR2 reads SVGAGI. Trimming removed 6 bases from V and 3 bases from J, with 14 bases in between. The CDR3 runs to 14 residues. CDR3 loop: CASRGHGLYYGYTF. In DNA, the CDR3 is TGTGCCAGCAGGGGACACGGACTGTACTATGGCTACACCTTC.

The V call is TRBV9, the J call TRBJ2-3; 13 nucleotides agree with TRBD2. CDR1 is SGDLS and CDR2 is YYNGEE in the germline V gene. V gave up 0 bases and J gave up 0 bases; unmatched junction bases: 4. The CDR3 is 18 residues long. CDR3 amino acids: CASSVDLGLAGSTDTQYF. The CDR3 DNA sequence: TGTGCCAGCAGCGTAGACCTGGGACTAGCGGGGAGCACAGATACGCAGTATTTT.

The chain is built from TRBV7-3 and TRBJ1-1; D perhaps matches TRBD1 (5 bases). The CDR3 covers 13 residues. Germline V gene sequence: CDR1 SGHTA, CDR2 FQGTGA. V lost 2 bases to trimming and J lost 1 base, with 5 bases between them. Here the CDR3 DNA reads TGTGCCAGCAGCTTACAGGGGAACACTGAAGCTTTCTTT. It specifies CASSLQGNTEAFF.

This clone was detected only once. The chain recombines TRBV5-1 with TRBJ1-5; maybe TRBD1 (6 bases). Germline CDR1 reads SGHRS; CDR2 reads YFSETQ. The CDR3 consists of 15 residues. Trimming took off 0 bases at V and 0 bases at J, with 7 bases between the two ends. CDR3 region: CASSLGTVSNQPQHF. CDR3 DNA sequence: TGCGCCAGCAGCTTGGGGACAGTTAGCAATCAGCCCCAGCATTTT.

The chain carries TRBV30 and TRBJ1-5; 9 bases map to TRBD1. V lost 1 base and J lost 6; bases outside the gene matches: 10. CDR1 is GTSNPN and CDR2 is SVGIG in the germline V gene (reference sequence). This CDR3 contains 16 residues. In nucleotides, the CDR3 is TGTGCCTGGAGTGCCTCGGGGACAGGGTATGGTCAGCCCCAGCATTTT. It codes for CAWSASGTGYGQPQHF.

This rearrangement joins TRBV7-9 to TRBJ2-1, with 15 positions matching TRBD2. The CDR3 is 18 amino acids. Losses at the gene ends were 4 bases for V and 0 bases for J; bases not matched to a gene: 4. From germline, CDR1 is SEHNR and CDR2 FQNEAQ (reference sequence). CDR3 sequence reads: CASSWGTSGGRSYNEQFF. CDR3 sequence (DNA): TGTGCCAGCAGCTGGGGGACTAGCGGGGGGCGCTCCTACAATGAGCAGTTCTTC.

The genes are TRBV5-1 and TRBJ1-1, with D possibly TRBD1 on 5 matching bases. CDR1 and CDR2 from the germline V gene are SGHRS and YFSETQ. The CDR3 spans 13 residues. The V end was cut by 4 bases, the J end by 0 bases, with 7 bases between. CDR3 nucleotides: TGCGCCAGCAGCACGACAGTGAACACTGAAGCTTTCTTT. It is translated as CASSTTVNTEAFF.

This clone came up a few times. This chain links TRBV16 with TRBJ2-1; D is possibly TRBD2 (5 bases). Trimming took off 6 bases at V and 0 bases at J, with 12 bases between the two ends. Germline values: CDR1 KGHSY, CDR2 FQNENV. CDR3 size: 15 residues. CDR3 region: CASRPGLSSYNEQFF. CDR3 nucleotides: TGTGCCAGCAGACCAGGACTGAGCTCCTACAATGAGCAGTTCTTC.

The V gene is TRBV5-1, the J gene TRBJ2-3, with TRBD1 matching over 9 bases. Germline trimming cut 4 bases from V and 3 bases from J; bases unmatched to any gene: 9. The germline gives CDR1 SGHRS, CDR2 YFSETQ. The CDR3 consists of 16 residues. The CDR3 DNA reads TGCGCCAGCAGCAAAGGACAGGGGAAAGTTACAGATACGCAGTATTTT. As protein: CASSKGQGKVTDTQYF.

The rearrangement uses TRBV27 and TRBJ2-4, with TRBD2 matching over 10 bases. CDR3 length equals 17 residues. With 3 bases clipped from V and 3 bases from J, the junction kept 8 bases outside the gene matches. Germline-derived CDR1 and CDR2 are MNHEY and SMNVEV (reference sequence). The CDR3 coding sequence is TGTGCCAGCAGTTTGCAACGGACTAGCGGTCTCAAAAACATTCAGTACTTC. Amino acids: CASSLQRTSGLKNIQYF.

The chain has TRBV7-8 and TRBJ1-2; TRBD1 matches 7 bases. CDR3 length: 14 residues. CDR1 is SGHVS and CDR2 is FQNEAQ in the germline V gene. V was clipped by 3 bases and J by 2 bases; unmatched bases: 3. CDR3 region: CASSFRTGNYGYTF. CDR3 DNA: TGTGCCAGCAGCTTTCGGACAGGAAACTATGGCTACACCTTC.

The CDR3 here is CASTYRGGSPLHF. The CDR3 DNA reads TGTGCCAGCACCTACAGGGGTGGGTCACCCCTCCACTTT. The V and J genes are TRBV28 and TRBJ1-6, with TRBD1 matching over 7 bases. The CDR3 has 13 residues. V lost 7 bases to trimming and J lost 10 bases; unmatched junction nucleotides: 7. The germline CDR1 and CDR2 sequences are MDHEN and SYDVKM.

The rearrangement uses TRBV5-1 and TRBJ2-7, with D unclear. Per the germline V gene, CDR1 is SGHRS and CDR2 is YFSETQ. V dropped 1 base and J dropped 0 bases, with 8 bases sitting between them. This CDR3 is 14 amino acids long. The CDR3 region has the DNA TGCGCCAGCAGCTTGTCAGGCAGCTCCTACGAGCAGTACTTC. Translation gives CASSLSGSSYEQYF.